This TCR beta chain appears in the sequencing data of a study of cytomegalovirus exposure and HLA in healthy donors. Whole-study results and caveats: The study put 150 or so TCR beta chains on its list as cytomegalovirus-associated. The HLA-A and HLA-B alleles of most subjects were reportedly predicted accurately from TCR beta sequences. Most of the TCR beta V segments (in an earlier analysis) were productive either about 87% or about 30% of the time.

PCR was performed using 60 Vbeta and 13 Jbeta primers. In the source study's methods: Later analysis identified roughly 82 million unique TCR beta chains, about 10 million shared. Sequenced by immunoSEQ multiplex PCR; TCRdb stores in-frame clones only, minus some. From that table come the V and J calls and clone size; the DNA was used to work out D and trimming. The repertoire holds about 60,000 clones, with approximately 79% as singletons. Looked up from germline, CDR1 is MNHNS and CDR2 is SASEGT. The CDR3 totals 15 residues. Details on this clone: Its antigen is not known.

The V gene is TRBV6-1, the J gene TRBJ1-4; 11 bases agree with TRBD1. Sequenced input: PBMCs. The TCR originated in a woman under 40 in good health and CMV-seronegative. The CDR3 reads CGASPGTGGPEKLFF. In DNA form, the CDR3 reads TGTGGCGCAAGTCCCGGGACAGGGGGGCCTGAAAAACTGTTTTTT.